This TCR beta chain was captured in a study of identical twins. Details on this clonotype: The antigen is not known.

CDR3 size: 15 residues. V was trimmed by 3 bases and J by 0 bases, leaving 12 bases between them. Germline CDR1 reads SGHRS; CDR2 reads YFSETQ. TCRdb analysed the 5' RACE reads with MiXCR anew, one entry per CDR3 protein. The table records a few hundred thousand distinct CDR3 sequences, about a fifth of them present only once. Study-wide results and limits: There was an excess of low generation probability in the out-of-frame alpha sequences that twins shared.

The gene calls are TRBV5-1 and TRBJ1-2, with a tentative D call TRBD1 (5 bases). Input material: naive T cells sorted from blood. The TCR sequence derives from a middle-aged man in good health. CDR3 nucleotides: TGCGCCAGCAGCTCCGGACATCCCTCTAACTATGGCTACACCTTC. This encodes CASSSGHPSNYGYTF.